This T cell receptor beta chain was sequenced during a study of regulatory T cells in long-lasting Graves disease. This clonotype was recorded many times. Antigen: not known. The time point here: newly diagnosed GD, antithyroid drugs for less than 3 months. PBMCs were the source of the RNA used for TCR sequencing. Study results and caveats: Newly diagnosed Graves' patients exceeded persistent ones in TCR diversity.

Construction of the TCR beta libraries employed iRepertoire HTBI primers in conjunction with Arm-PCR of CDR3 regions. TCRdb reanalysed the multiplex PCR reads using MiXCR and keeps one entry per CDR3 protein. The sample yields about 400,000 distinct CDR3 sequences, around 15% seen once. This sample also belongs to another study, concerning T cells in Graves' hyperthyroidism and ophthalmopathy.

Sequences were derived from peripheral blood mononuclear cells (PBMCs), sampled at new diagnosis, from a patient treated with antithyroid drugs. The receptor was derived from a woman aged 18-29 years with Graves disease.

The CDR3 spells CASSLDVSSYEQYF. The CDR3 coding sequence is TGTGCCAGCAGCTTAGATGTCAGCTCCTACGAGCAGTACTTC. The rearrangement links TRBV7-6 to TRBJ2-7; D remains unclear. The CDR3 extends over 14 amino acids. Germline CDR1 SGHVS, CDR2 FNYEAQ. V was clipped by 1 base and J by 0 bases, with 7 bases between them.